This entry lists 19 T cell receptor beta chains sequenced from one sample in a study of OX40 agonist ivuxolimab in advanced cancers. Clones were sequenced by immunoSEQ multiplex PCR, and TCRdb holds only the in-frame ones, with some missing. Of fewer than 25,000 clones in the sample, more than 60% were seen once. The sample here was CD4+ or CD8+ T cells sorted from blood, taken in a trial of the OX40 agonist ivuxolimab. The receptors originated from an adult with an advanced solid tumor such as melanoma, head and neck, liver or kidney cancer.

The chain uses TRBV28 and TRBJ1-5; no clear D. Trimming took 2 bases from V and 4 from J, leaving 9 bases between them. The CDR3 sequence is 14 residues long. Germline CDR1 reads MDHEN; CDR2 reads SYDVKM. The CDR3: CASSLMLENQPQHF. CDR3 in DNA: TGTGCCAGCAGTTTAATGTTAGAGAATCAGCCCCAGCATTTT.

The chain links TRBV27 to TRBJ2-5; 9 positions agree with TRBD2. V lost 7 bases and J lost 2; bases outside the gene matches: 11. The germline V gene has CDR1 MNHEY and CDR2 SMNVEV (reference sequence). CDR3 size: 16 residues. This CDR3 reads CASNRWGGRGQETQYF. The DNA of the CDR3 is TGTGCCAGCAACAGATGGGGCGGGAGGGGACAAGAGACCCAGTACTTC.

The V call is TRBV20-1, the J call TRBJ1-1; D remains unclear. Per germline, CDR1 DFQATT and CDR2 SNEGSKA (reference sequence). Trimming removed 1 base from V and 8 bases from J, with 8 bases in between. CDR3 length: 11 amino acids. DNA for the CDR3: TGCAGTGCTAGAGGGGGTTACGAAGCTTTCTTT. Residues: CSARGGYEAFF.

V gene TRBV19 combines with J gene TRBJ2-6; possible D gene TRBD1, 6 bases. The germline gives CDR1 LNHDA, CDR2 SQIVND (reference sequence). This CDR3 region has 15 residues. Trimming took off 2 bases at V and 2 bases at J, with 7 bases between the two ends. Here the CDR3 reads CASSIWTAGANVLTF. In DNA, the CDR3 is TGTGCCAGTAGTATATGGACAGCTGGGGCCAACGTCCTGACTTTC. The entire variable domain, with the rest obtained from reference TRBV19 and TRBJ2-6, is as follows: DGGITQSPKYLFRKEGQNVTLSCEQNLNHDAMYWYRQDPGQGLRLIYYSQIVNDFQKGDIAEGYSVSREKKESFPLTVTSAQKNPTAFYLCASSIWTAGANVLTFGAGSRLTVL.

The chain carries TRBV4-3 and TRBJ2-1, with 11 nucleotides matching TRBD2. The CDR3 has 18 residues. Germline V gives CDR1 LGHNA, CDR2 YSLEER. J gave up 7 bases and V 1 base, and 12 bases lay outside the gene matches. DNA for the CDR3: TGCGCCAGCAGCCAAGTGAATGGGCTAGCGGGGGGAGGTAATGAGCAGTTCTTC. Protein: CASSQVNGLAGGGNEQFF.

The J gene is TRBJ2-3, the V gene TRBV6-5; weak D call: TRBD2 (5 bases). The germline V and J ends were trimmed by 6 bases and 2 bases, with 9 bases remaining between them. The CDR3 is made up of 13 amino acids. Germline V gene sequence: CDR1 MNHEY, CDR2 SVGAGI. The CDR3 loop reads CASRRDPTDTQYF. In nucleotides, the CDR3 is TGTGCCAGCAGACGGGATCCCACAGATACGCAGTATTTT.

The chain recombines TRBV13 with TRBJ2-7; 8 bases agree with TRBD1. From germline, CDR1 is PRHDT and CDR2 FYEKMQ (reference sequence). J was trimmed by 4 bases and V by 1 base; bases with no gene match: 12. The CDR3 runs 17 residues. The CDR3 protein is CASSLEWQGAGRYEQYF. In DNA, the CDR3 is TGTGCCAGCAGCTTAGAATGGCAGGGGGCCGGCCGTTACGAGCAGTACTTC.

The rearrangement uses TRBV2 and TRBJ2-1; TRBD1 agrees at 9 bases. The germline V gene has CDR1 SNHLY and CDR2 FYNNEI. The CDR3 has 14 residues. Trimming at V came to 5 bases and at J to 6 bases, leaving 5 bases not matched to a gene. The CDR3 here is CASSPGTGRNEQFF. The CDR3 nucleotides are TGTGCCAGCAGTCCCGGGACAGGGCGCAATGAGCAGTTCTTC. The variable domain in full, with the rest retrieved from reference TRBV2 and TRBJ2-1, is EPEVTQTPSHQVTQMGQEVILRCVPISNHLYFYWYRQILGQKVEFLVSFYNNEISEKSEIFDDQFSVERPDGSNFTLKIRSTKLEDSAMYFCASSPGTGRNEQFFGPGTRLTVL.

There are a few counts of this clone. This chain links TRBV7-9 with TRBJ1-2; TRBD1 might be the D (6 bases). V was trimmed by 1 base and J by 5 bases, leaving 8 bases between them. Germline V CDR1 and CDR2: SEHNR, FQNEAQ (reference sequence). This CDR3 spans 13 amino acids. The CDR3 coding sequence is TGTGCCAGCAGCTTAGGGGGACAATATGGCTACACCTTC. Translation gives CASSLGGQYGYTF.

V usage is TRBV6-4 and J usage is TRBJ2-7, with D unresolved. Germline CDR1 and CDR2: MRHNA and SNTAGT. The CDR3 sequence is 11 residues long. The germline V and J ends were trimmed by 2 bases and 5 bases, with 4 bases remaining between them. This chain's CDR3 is CASSDRDEQYF. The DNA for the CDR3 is TGTGCCAGCAGTGACAGGGACGAGCAGTACTTC.

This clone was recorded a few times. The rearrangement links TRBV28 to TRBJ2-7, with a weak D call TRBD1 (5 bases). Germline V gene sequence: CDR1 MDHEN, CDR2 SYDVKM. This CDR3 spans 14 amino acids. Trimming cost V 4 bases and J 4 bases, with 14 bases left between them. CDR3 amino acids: CASSSRRVGYEQYF. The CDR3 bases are TGTGCCAGCAGTTCGCGCAGGGTAGGATACGAGCAGTACTTC.

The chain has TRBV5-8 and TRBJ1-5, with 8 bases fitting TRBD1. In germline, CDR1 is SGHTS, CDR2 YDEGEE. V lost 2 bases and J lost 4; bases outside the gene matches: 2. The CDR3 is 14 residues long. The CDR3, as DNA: TGTGCCAGCAGCTTACGGACAGGGAATCAGCCCCAGCATTTT. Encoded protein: CASSLRTGNQPQHF.

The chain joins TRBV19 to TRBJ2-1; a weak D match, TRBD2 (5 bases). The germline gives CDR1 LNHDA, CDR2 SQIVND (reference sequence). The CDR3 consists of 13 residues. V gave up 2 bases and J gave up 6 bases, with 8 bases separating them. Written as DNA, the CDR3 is TGTGCCAGTAGTATACTAGGAGGCAATGAGCAGTTCTTC. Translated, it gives CASSILGGNEQFF.

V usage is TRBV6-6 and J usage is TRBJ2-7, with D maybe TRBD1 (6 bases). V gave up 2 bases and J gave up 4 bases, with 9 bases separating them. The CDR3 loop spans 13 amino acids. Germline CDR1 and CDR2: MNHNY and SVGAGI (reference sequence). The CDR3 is CASSYAGAYEQYF. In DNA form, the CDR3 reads TGTGCCAGCAGTTACGCAGGGGCTTACGAGCAGTACTTC.

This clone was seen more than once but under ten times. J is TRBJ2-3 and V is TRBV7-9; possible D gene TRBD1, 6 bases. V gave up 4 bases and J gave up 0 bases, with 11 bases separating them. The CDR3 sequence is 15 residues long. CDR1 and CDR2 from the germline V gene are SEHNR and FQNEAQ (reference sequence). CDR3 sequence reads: CASSSTGISTDTQYF. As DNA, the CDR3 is TGTGCCAGCAGCTCCACAGGGATAAGCACAGATACGCAGTATTTT.

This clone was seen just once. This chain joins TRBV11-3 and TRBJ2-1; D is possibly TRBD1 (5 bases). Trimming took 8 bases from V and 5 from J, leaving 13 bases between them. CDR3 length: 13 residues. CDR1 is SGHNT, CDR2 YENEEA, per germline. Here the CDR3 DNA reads TGTGCCAGCCAGGGTCTGTGGGACAATGAGCAGTTCTTC. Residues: CASQGLWDNEQFF.

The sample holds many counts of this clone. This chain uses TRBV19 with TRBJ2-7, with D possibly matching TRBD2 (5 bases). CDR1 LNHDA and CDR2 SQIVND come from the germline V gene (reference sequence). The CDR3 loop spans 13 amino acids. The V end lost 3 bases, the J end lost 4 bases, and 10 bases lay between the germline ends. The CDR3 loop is CASSIDGDYEQYF. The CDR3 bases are TGTGCCAGTAGTATTGACGGGGATTACGAGCAGTACTTC.

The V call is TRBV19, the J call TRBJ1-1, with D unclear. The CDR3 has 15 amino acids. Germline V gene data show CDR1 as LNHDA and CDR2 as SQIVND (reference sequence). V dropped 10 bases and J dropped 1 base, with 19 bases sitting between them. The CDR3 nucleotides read TGTGCCACTTTAAATCCGCGGGGATGGAACACTGAAGCTTTCTTT. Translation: CATLNPRGWNTEAFF. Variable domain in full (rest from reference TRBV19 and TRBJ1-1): DGGITQSPKYLFRKEGQNVTLSCEQNLNHDAMYWYRQDPGQGLRLIYYSQIVNDFQKGDIAEGYSVSREKKESFPLTVTSAQKNPTAFYLCATLNPRGWNTEAFFGQGTRLTVV.

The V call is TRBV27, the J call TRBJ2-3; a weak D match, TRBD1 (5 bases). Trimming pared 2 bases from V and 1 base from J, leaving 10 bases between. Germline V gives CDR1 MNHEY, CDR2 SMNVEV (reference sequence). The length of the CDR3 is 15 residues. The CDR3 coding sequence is TGTGCCAGCAGTTTAAACGCCAGGGGCACAGATACGCAGTATTTT. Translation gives CASSLNARGTDTQYF.